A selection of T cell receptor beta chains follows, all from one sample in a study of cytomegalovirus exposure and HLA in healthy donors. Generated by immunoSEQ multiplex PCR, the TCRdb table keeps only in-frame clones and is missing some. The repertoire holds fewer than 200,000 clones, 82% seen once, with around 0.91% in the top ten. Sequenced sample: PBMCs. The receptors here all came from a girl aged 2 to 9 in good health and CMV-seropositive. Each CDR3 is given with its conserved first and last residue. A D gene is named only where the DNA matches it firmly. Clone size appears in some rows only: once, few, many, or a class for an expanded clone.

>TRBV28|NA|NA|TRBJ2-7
CASSFEGTYEQYF
TGTGCCAGCAGTTTCGAGGGAACCTACGAGCAGTACTTC
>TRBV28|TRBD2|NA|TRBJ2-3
CASSSLRGTSGLRTDTQYF
TGTGCCAGCAGTTCCCTAAGGGGGACTAGCGGGCTTCGCACAGATACGCAGTATTTT
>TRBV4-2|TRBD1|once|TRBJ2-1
CASSQGRGLDEQFF
TGTGCCAGCAGCCAAGGCAGGGGGCTAGATGAGCAGTTCTTC
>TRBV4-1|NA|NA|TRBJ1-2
CASSQVRSQRGLDSYGYTF
TGCGCCAGCAGCCAAGTGCGTTCTCAGCGGGGCCTAGATAGCTATGGCTACACCTTC
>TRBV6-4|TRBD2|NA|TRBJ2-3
CASSQASGMPDTQYF
TGTGCCAGCAGCCAGGCTAGCGGGATGCCAGATACGCAGTATTTT
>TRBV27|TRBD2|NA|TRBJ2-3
CASTHGGADTQYF
TGTGCCAGCACCCATGGGGGGGCAGATACGCAGTATTTT
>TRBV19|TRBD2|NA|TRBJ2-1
CASSIGTSPSNEQFF
TGTGCCAGTAGTATTGGGACTAGTCCGAGCAATGAGCAGTTCTTC
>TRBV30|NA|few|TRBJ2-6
CAWSGGSGANVLTF
TGTGCCTGGAGTGGTGGGAGCGGGGCCAACGTCCTGACTTTC
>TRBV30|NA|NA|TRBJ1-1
CAWSVGGANTEAFF
TGTGCCTGGAGTGTAGGGGGAGCGAACACTGAAGCTTTCTTT
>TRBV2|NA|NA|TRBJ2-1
CAIIAEPSYNEQFF
TGTGCAATTATCGCGGAACCCTCCTACAATGAGCAGTTCTTC
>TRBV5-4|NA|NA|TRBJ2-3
CASSHTITDTQYF
TGTGCCAGCAGCCACACAATTACGGATACGCAGTATTTT
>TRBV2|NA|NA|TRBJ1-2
CASSETGEPNYGYTF
TGTGCCAGCAGTGAAACGGGGGAACCTAACTATGGCTACACCTTC
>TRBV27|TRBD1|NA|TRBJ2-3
CASSLRDRAQDTQYF
TGTGCCAGCAGTTTACGGGACAGGGCGCAGGATACGCAGTATTTT
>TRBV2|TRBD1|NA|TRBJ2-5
CASLRDRAFLETQYF
TGTGCCAGTCTCCGGGACAGGGCTTTTTTGGAGACCCAGTACTTC
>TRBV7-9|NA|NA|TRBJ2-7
CASSSRFYEQYF
TGTGCCAGCAGCTCCCGTTTCTACGAGCAGTACTTC
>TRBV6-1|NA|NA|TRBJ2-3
CASSGIGTSTDTQYF
TGTGCCAGCAGTGGTATTGGGACTAGCACAGATACGCAGTATTTT
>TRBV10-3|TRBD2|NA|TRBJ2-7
CAIRPSSGRGSYEQYF
TGTGCCATCAGACCCTCTAGCGGGAGGGGGAGCTACGAGCAGTACTTC
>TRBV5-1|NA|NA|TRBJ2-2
CASSPGQAYTGELFF
TGCGCCAGCAGCCCCGGTCAGGCCTACACCGGGGAGCTGTTTTTT
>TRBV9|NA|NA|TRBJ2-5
CASKVRRAQYF
TGTGCCAGCAAGGTTCGGAGGGCCCAGTACTTC
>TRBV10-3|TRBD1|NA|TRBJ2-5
CAIKGDRGLEETQYF
TGTGCCATCAAGGGGGACAGGGGGCTAGAGGAGACCCAGTACTTC
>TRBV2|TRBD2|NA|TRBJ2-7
CASTSGRTSYEQYF
TGTGCCAGCACTAGCGGGAGGACTTCCTACGAGCAGTACTTC
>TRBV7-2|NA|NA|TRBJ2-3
CASSLGASVVDTQYF
TGTGCCAGCAGCTTAGGGGCTAGCGTCGTAGATACGCAGTATTTT
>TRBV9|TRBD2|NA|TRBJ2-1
CASSVGTSGSDEQFF
TGTGCCAGCAGCGTAGGTACTAGCGGGAGTGATGAGCAGTTCTTC
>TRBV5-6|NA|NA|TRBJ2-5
CASSFRQGSKTQYF
TGTGCCAGCAGCTTTCGGCAGGGGTCAAAGACCCAGTACTTC
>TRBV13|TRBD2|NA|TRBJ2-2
CASSLLGLAGFLFTGELFF
TGTGCCAGCAGCTTATTAGGGCTAGCGGGGTTCCTCTTCACCGGGGAGCTGTTTTTT
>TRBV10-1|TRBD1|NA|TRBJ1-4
CASSERQTGTGGDGLFF
TGCGCCAGCAGTGAGCGGCAAACCGGGACAGGGGGTGATGGACTGTTTTTT
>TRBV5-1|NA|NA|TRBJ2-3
CASSYNTDTQYF
TGCGCCAGCAGCTATAACACAGATACGCAGTATTTT
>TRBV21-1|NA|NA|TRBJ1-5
CASSIYRDSMNQPQHF
TGTGCCAGCAGCATTTACAGGGATAGCATGAATCAGCCCCAGCATTTT
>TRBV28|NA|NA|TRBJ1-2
CASTHLLRASLHGYTF
TGTGCCAGCACTCACCTCCTGAGGGCTTCTCTCCATGGCTACACCTTC
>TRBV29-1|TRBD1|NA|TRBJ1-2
CSVGWDSHYGYTF
TGCAGCGTTGGGTGGGACAGCCACTATGGCTACACCTTC
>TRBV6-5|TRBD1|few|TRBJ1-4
CASSPGTGAEKLFF
TGTGCCAGCAGTCCCGGGACAGGGGCTGAAAAACTGTTTTTT
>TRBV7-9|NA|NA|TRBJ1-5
CASSLKIRSVNSNQPQHF
TGTGCCAGCAGCTTAAAGATCCGATCGGTGAATAGCAATCAGCCCCAGCATTTT
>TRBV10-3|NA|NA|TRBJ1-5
CAISEWGDSNQPQHF
TGTGCCATCAGTGAATGGGGAGATAGCAATCAGCCCCAGCATTTT
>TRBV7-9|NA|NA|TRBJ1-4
CSSSFGQGSEKLFF
TGTTCCAGCAGCTTCGGGCAGGGGAGTGAAAAACTGTTTTTT
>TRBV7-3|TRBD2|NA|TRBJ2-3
CASSRGTSRIDTQYF
TGTGCCAGCAGCCGAGGGACTAGTAGAATAGATACGCAGTATTTT
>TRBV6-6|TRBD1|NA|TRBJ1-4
CASSFTGTANEKLFF
TGTGCCAGCAGTTTTACCGGGACAGCTAATGAAAAACTGTTTTTT
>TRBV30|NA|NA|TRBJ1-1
CAWVLGTEAFF
TGTGCCTGGGTACTCGGGACTGAAGCTTTCTTT
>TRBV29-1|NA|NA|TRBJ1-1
CSSVGDTEAFF
TGCAGCTCCGTCGGGGACACTGAAGCTTTCTTT
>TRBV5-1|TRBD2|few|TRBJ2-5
CASSLTSGRETQYF
TGCGCCAGCAGCTTGACTAGCGGGAGGGAGACCCAGTACTTC
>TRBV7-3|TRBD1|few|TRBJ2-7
CASSARTGVLYEQYF
TGTGCCAGCAGCGCCCGGACAGGGGTCCTCTACGAGCAGTACTTC
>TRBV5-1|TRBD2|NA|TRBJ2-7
CASSLTSGRAFAYEQYF
TGCGCCAGCAGCCTGACTAGCGGGAGGGCCTTCGCCTACGAGCAGTACTTC
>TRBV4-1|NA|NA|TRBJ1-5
CASSQVGTQNQPQHF
TGCGCCAGCAGCCAAGTGGGGACACAAAATCAGCCCCAGCATTTT
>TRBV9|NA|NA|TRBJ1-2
CASSPSQGPYGYTF
TGTGCCAGCAGCCCATCTCAGGGGCCCTATGGCTACACCTTC
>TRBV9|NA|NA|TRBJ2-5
CASSEPGGETQYF
TGTGCCAGCAGCGAGCCTGGGGGGGAGACCCAGTACTTC
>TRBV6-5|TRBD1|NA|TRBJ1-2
CASSYKTGGIFGYTF
TGTGCCAGCAGTTATAAGACAGGGGGCATTTTTGGCTACACCTTC
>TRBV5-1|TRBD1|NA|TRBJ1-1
CASTQTGENTEAFF
TGCGCCAGCACCCAGACAGGGGAGAACACTGAAGCTTTCTTT
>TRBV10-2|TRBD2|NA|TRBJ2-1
CASSDSGSGEQFF
TGCGCCAGCAGTGATAGCGGGTCGGGTGAGCAGTTCTTC
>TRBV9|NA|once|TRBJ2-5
CASSNSGPQETQYF
TGTGCCAGCAGCAATAGCGGTCCTCAAGAGACCCAGTACTTC
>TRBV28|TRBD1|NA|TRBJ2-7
CASSFETGGAYEQYF
TGTGCCAGCAGTTTTGAGACAGGGGGCGCGTACGAGCAGTACTTC
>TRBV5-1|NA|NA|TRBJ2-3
CASSLEGQGWPDTQYF
TGCGCCAGCAGCTTGGAAGGCCAGGGTTGGCCAGATACGCAGTATTTT
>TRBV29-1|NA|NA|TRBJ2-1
CSARMGRGLYNEQFF
TGCAGCGCCCGAATGGGCAGGGGCCTCTACAATGAGCAGTTCTTC
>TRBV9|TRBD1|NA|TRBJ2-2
CASSVTGANTGELFF
TGTGCCAGCAGCGTGACAGGGGCGAACACCGGGGAGCTGTTTTTT
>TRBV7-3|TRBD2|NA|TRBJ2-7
CASSWAGGSSYEQYF
TGTGCCAGCAGCTGGGCGGGAGGGAGCTCCTACGAGCAGTACTTC
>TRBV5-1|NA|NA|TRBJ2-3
CASSITDTQYF
TGCGCCAGCAGTATCACAGATACGCAGTATTTT
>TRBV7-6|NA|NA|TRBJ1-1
CASSLSSYLNTEAFF
TGTGCCAGCAGCCTTTCTTCTTACTTGAACACTGAAGCTTTCTTT
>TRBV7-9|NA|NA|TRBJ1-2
CSSSFRDPLGAANYGYTF
TGTTCCAGCAGCTTCCGCGACCCGCTGGGGGCCGCTAACTATGGCTACACCTTC
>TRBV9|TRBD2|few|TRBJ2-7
CASSFTGTSGRASGEQYF
TGTGCCAGCAGCTTCACCGGGACTAGCGGGAGGGCTTCTGGGGAGCAGTACTTC
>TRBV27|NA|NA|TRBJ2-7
CASSFFYEQYF
TGTGCCAGCAGCTTCTTTTACGAGCAGTACTTC
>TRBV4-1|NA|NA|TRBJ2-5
CASSQGITNKETQYF
TGCGCCAGCAGCCAAGGTATTACTAACAAAGAGACCCAGTACTTC
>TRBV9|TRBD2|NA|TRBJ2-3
CASSVEGAGGTDTQYF
TGTGCCAGCAGCGTAGAGGGAGCGGGAGGCACAGATACGCAGTATTTT